The entry that follows covers one T cell receptor beta chain sequence. The antigen is unknown. The CDR3 runs 14 residues. The germline V and J ends were trimmed by 5 bases and 0 bases, with 10 bases remaining between them. The germline gives CDR1 SGHVS, CDR2 FNYEAQ. These data belong to a study of cytomegalovirus exposure and HLA in healthy donors. Study-wide results and limits: Cytomegalovirus-associated TCR beta chains were listed, numbering 164.

Researchers ran the PCR with 60 Vbeta and 13 Jbeta primers. Profiling relied on immunoSEQ multiplex PCR, and the TCRdb table lists in-frame clones only, not all of them. The sample includes about 160,000 clones, more than 65% seen only once; the top ten take roughly 1.3%. The receptor's source is a man under 40 in good health and CMV-seronegative. The chain has TRBV7-6 and TRBJ2-5; D is ambiguous. Sequences were obtained from PBMCs. Here the CDR3 DNA reads TGTGCCAGCAGCAATACAGCAAACCAAGAGACCCAGTACTTC. This translates into CASSNTANQETQYF.